These 31 T cell receptor beta chains originate from one sample sequenced in a study of monozygotic twins with inflammatory bowel disease. One entry per CDR3 protein, without DNA, is what TCRdb gives after re-calling the 5' RACE reads. The sample has around 380,000 distinct CDR3 sequences. Sequenced input: blood. These receptors all stem from a human donor with ulcerative colitis or Crohn's disease, or a healthy co-twin of an affected twin (not recorded which).

The gene calls are TRBV4-2 and TRBJ1-3. The CDR3 is made up of 15 amino acids. Germline CDR1 and CDR2: LGHNA and YNFKEQ. This CDR3 reads CASSRGRELGNTIYF.

This rearrangement joins TRBV4-2 to TRBJ1-4; the TCRdb call, TRBD1, lacks DNA for checking. The CDR3 consists of 16 residues. In germline, CDR1 is LGHNA, CDR2 YNFKEQ. The CDR3 loop reads CASSQVWTGGGEKLFF.

This sequence joins TRBV5-1 and TRBJ1-2. The CDR3 contains 14 residues. Germline-derived CDR1 and CDR2 are SGHRS and YFSETQ. This chain's CDR3 is CASSLAGANYGYTF.

The chain uses TRBV5-1 and TRBJ2-7; the D call from TCRdb, TRBD1, cannot be confirmed without DNA. Germline-derived CDR1 and CDR2 are SGHRS and YFSETQ. The CDR3 consists of 14 residues. CDR3: CASSVGTGGNEQYF.

This chain uses TRBV21-1 with TRBJ2-2; the D call from TCRdb, TRBD2, cannot be confirmed without DNA. TRBV21-1 is a known pseudogene. CDR3 length: 18 residues. CDR3 amino acids: CASSAGIRLAGDTGELFF.

The chain carries TRBV7-9 and TRBJ1-3. Germline V lookup: CDR1 SEHNR, CDR2 FQNEAQ (reference sequence). This CDR3 has 17 amino acids. CDR3 in amino acids: CASSLRLGTKGGNTIYF.

This chain joins TRBV6-5 and TRBJ2-7; TCRdb outputs TRBD2, but without DNA this stays unchecked. Germline-derived CDR1 and CDR2 are MNHEY and SVGAGI. The CDR3 spans 17 residues. The CDR3 protein is CASSNLGGTSGYYEQYF.

The chain employs TRBV3-1 and TRBJ2-1; the TCRdb D gene call, TRBD2, has no DNA to confirm it. The germline gives CDR1 LGHDT, CDR2 YNNKEL (reference sequence). CDR3 length equals 15 residues. This CDR3 is CASSQGTSTGNEQFF.

V is TRBV7-9 and J is TRBJ1-2; no DNA is available, so the TRBD1 call from TCRdb remains unchecked. CDR3 size: 16 residues. Germline loops: CDR1 SEHNR, CDR2 FQNEAQ (reference sequence). The CDR3 sequence: CASSYAPGQGAYGYTF.

The rearrangement links TRBV28 to TRBJ1-1; TCRdb indicates TRBD1, and absent DNA this call remains unverified. CDR3 size: 13 residues. In germline, CDR1 is MDHEN, CDR2 SYDVKM. CDR3 loop: CASRDRSYTEAFF.

The chain links TRBV2 to TRBJ2-5; TCRdb's D gene call, TRBD2, goes unchecked for lack of DNA. Germline loops: CDR1 SNHLY, CDR2 FYNNEI. This CDR3 region has 13 residues. The CDR3 spells CASSERTPETQYF.

The chain carries TRBV5-4 and TRBJ2-5; there is no DNA to check the TCRdb D call of TRBD1. Germline CDR1 and CDR2: SGHNT and YYREEE (reference sequence). CDR3 size: 14 residues. This CDR3 is CASSTGTGKETQYF.

The chain is built from TRBV7-6 and TRBJ1-4; TCRdb proposes TRBD1, but this gene call is untestable without DNA. The CDR3 has 17 amino acids. Germline-derived CDR1 and CDR2 are SGHVS and FNYEAQ. The CDR3 loop is CASSGSRDRVANEKLFF. The full variable domain, its missing parts supplied by reference TRBV7-6 and TRBJ1-4, is GAGVSQSPRYKVTKRGQDVALRCDPISGHVSLYWYRQALGQGPEFLTYFNYEAQQDKSGLPNDRFSAERPEGSISTLTIQRTEQRDSAMYRCASSGSRDRVANEKLFFGSGTQLSVL.

V is TRBV5-6 and J is TRBJ2-5; TCRdb selects TRBD2, and the lack of DNA leaves this call unchecked. Germline CDR1 SGHDT, CDR2 YYEEEE. This CDR3 comprises 16 residues. The CDR3: CASSLRRGTSQETQYF.

The V gene is TRBV19, the J gene TRBJ1-5; TCRdb calls TRBD1, which cannot be checked without DNA. In germline, CDR1 is LNHDA, CDR2 SQIVND (reference sequence). The CDR3 consists of 15 residues. The CDR3 sequence: CASSIKGGTYQPQHF. The full variable domain, with the rest looked up from reference TRBV19 and TRBJ1-5, is DGGITQSPKYLFRKEGQNVTLSCEQNLNHDAMYWYRQDPGQGLRLIYYSQIVNDFQKGDIAEGYSVSREKKESFPLTVTSAQKNPTAFYLCASSIKGGTYQPQHFGDGTRLSIL.

The chain uses TRBV20-1 and TRBJ1-2; the TCRdb D gene call, TRBD1, has no DNA to confirm it. This CDR3 spans 14 amino acids. Germline CDR1 is DFQATT and CDR2 is SNEGSKA (reference sequence). The CDR3 sequence: CSASGQGANYGYTF.

J is TRBJ1-1 and V is TRBV5-1. The CDR3 is made up of 13 amino acids. The germline V gene encodes CDR1 SGHRS and CDR2 YFSETQ. CDR3 in amino acids: CASSVDVYTEAFF.

The chain links TRBV7-2 to TRBJ1-4; the TRBD1 assignment by TCRdb is unverifiable without DNA. This CDR3 spans 15 amino acids. CDR1 is SGHTA and CDR2 is FQGNSA in the germline V gene. This chain's CDR3 is CASSLEAGGVEKLFF.

This chain links TRBV4-1 with TRBJ2-3; TCRdb's assignment of TRBD2 cannot be checked, as there is no DNA. This CDR3 is built from 17 residues. Germline lookup yields CDR1 MGHRA and CDR2 YSYEKL. The CDR3 sequence is CASSQTLAGGPPDTQYF.

The chain recombines TRBV15 with TRBJ2-7. The germline CDR1 and CDR2 sequences are LNHNV and YYDKDF (reference sequence). The CDR3 has 13 residues. CDR3 in amino acids: CATSSGHYYEQYF.

The rearrangement links TRBV10-3 to TRBJ1-1; TCRdb reports TRBD1, a call that lacks DNA to check it against. This CDR3 is 13 amino acids long. Germline CDR1 reads ENHRY; CDR2 reads SYGVKD. The CDR3 loop is CAILTGVGTEAFF.

The chain has TRBV7-2 and TRBJ2-7. CDR1 and CDR2 from the germline V gene are SGHTA and FQGNSA. This CDR3 spans 12 amino acids. The CDR3 sequence is CASSSTAGEQYF.

This sequence joins TRBV18 and TRBJ2-3. Germline values: CDR1 KGHSH, CDR2 LQKENI. This CDR3 is built from 15 residues. CDR3 protein: CASSSSDRRSDTQYF.

The CDR3: CASKVSASDLFRGETQYF. The V gene is TRBV27, the J gene TRBJ2-5; there is no DNA to check the TCRdb D call of TRBD1. CDR3 length: 18 residues. Germline CDR1 and CDR2: MNHEY and SMNVEV (reference sequence).

V gene TRBV7-6 combines with J gene TRBJ2-1; TCRdb selects TRBD2, and the lack of DNA leaves this call unchecked. CDR3 length equals 17 residues. Germline V lookup: CDR1 SGHVS, CDR2 FNYEAQ. The CDR3 protein is CASSLGTSGSRGNEQFF.

J is TRBJ2-7 and V is TRBV5-1; absent DNA, TCRdb's TRBD2 call cannot be checked. Germline CDR1 reads SGHRS; CDR2 reads YFSETQ. The CDR3 length is 14 residues. The CDR3 protein is CASSLAGAGGEQYF.

This sequence joins TRBV5-1 and TRBJ2-1; TCRdb returns TRBD2, unconfirmable since there is no DNA. The CDR3 sequence is 13 residues long. Germline V gene sequence: CDR1 SGHRS, CDR2 YFSETQ. This CDR3 reads CARGLAGRDEQFF.

This chain links TRBV4-1 with TRBJ1-2; as DNA is missing, the TRBD1 call by TCRdb cannot be tested. CDR1 is MGHRA and CDR2 is YSYEKL in the germline V gene. This CDR3 is 14 amino acids long. This CDR3 reads CASSQAGVNYGYTF.

The rearrangement uses TRBV7-2 and TRBJ1-4; with no DNA, the TCRdb D assignment of TRBD1 cannot be verified. CDR3 length: 15 amino acids. In germline, CDR1 is SGHTA, CDR2 FQGNSA. CDR3 in amino acids: CASSPRTGANEKLFF.

The J gene is TRBJ2-4, the V gene TRBV27; TCRdb's D call of TRBD2 is untestable without DNA. The CDR3 spans 14 residues. Germline V CDR1 and CDR2: MNHEY, SMNVEV (reference sequence). The CDR3 protein is CASTLTSGKNIQYF.

This chain links TRBV7-6 with TRBJ2-7; the D call of TRBD2 rests on TCRdb alone, since no DNA is present to check it. Germline lookup yields CDR1 SGHVS and CDR2 FNYEAQ. This CDR3 has 15 amino acids. CDR3 protein: CASSLGTSGVYEQYF.